This T cell receptor (beta chain) was profiled in a study of vaccination and CD4 T cells after COVID-19. The wider study: Either a CEFX pool, an HIV-1 Nef pool, or no peptide was added to control cultures.

The CDR3 has 18 amino acids. V was pared by 0 bases and J by 0 bases, with 15 bases between. Germline CDR1 reads LNHNV; CDR2 reads YYDKDF (reference sequence). General study results and limits: From a median of about 20 to 38, SARS-CoV-2-reactive clonotypes increased, though not significantly.

The time point here: late sampling 161 to 241 days after vaccination in a few convalescent patients. Treatment specified: roughly ten-day PBMC culture with coronavirus spike peptide pools or control peptides (ViraFEST assay). With respect to this clonotype: Its antigen is not identified.

Sequence data for DNA of cultured CD4+ T cells were generated by the Oncomine TCR Beta short-read assay. The authors extracted genomic DNA from cultured CD4+ T cells. TCRdb reprocessed the PCR reads with MiXCR, giving one entry per CDR3 protein. The table has approximately 18,000 distinct CDR3 sequences, around 50% seen once; the top ten hold around 20%. Sequences were derived from CD4+ T cells from blood, cultured in vitro, sampled about 7 months after SARS-CoV-2 vaccination. The chain recombines TRBV15 with TRBJ2-1; the D is unclear. The sequence was obtained from a human donor who had recovered from COVID-19. DNA of the CDR3: TGTGCCACCAGCAGAGATCAGCTCTCTTGGGTCTCCTACAATGAGCAGTTCTTC. This translates into CATSRDQLSWVSYNEQFF.